The entry below describes one TCR beta chain. Germline loops: CDR1 SGHTA, CDR2 FQGNSA. The CDR3 sequence is 15 residues long. V lost 3 bases to trimming and J lost 3 bases; unmatched junction nucleotides: 5. This record comes from a study of blood T cell repertoires in COVID-19. The data were produced by immunoSEQ multiplex PCR, yet TCRdb's version contains in-frame clones alone and is incomplete. The sample includes approximately 65,000 clones, approximately 90% of them seen just once. The material sequenced was peripheral blood. The TCR comes from a woman aged 18-35 years with acute or convalescent COVID-19. The chain couples TRBV7-2 to TRBJ2-7; TRBD2 aligns across 10 bases. CDR3 coding DNA: TGTGCCAGCAGCTTGGGGACTAGCGTTGGCTACGAGCAGTACTTC. This sequence encodes CASSLGTSVGYEQYF.